This entry lists 23 T cell receptor beta chains sequenced from one sample in a study of T cells in Graves' hyperthyroidism and ophthalmopathy. TCR beta CDR3 region amplification was performed from RNA transcripts. HTBI primers were used for first-round RT-PCR of the TCR CDR3. Via MiXCR, TCRdb re-called the multiplex PCR reads, giving one row per CDR3 protein. This repertoire shows about 590,000 distinct CDR3 sequences, roughly 14% found once; its top ten account for approximately 7%. Sequencing input: blood. The receptors originated from a woman younger than 45 with Graves' hyperthyroidism.

The genes are TRBV5-1 and TRBJ1-4; D ambiguous. V dropped 0 bases and J dropped 8 bases, with 17 bases sitting between them. The CDR3 consists of 16 residues. Germline V gene sequence: CDR1 SGHRS, CDR2 YFSETQ. CDR3 bases: TGCGCCAGCAGCTTGGGCGACGACGGGGTTCGGGAAAAACTGTTTTTT. It encodes CASSLGDDGVREKLFF.

This clonotype was picked up many times. V gene TRBV27 combines with J gene TRBJ2-2; TRBD2 aligns across 11 bases. The CDR3 has 18 residues. The germline V gene encodes CDR1 MNHEY and CDR2 SMNVEV (reference sequence). Germline trimming cut 4 bases from V and 2 bases from J; bases unmatched to any gene: 9. Here the CDR3 DNA reads TGTGCCAGCAGTTGGAGCCCCGGGACTAGCGGTAACACCGGGGAGCTGTTTTTT. Translating gives CASSWSPGTSGNTGELFF.

The chain joins TRBV5-5 to TRBJ2-1; D is perhaps TRBD2 (6 bases). V was clipped by 2 bases and J by 0 bases, with 18 bases between them. The germline V gene encodes CDR1 SGHKS and CDR2 YYEKEE (reference sequence). The CDR3 runs 18 residues. The CDR3 here is CASSLADRMTSSYNEQFF. The CDR3 nucleotides read TGTGCCAGCAGCTTAGCAGACAGAATGACTAGCTCCTACAATGAGCAGTTCTTC.

This clonotype was observed many times. V and J are TRBV30 and TRBJ2-7; a weak D match, TRBD1 (6 bases). V lost 5 bases and J lost 3, with 8 bases in between. The germline V gene encodes CDR1 GTSNPN and CDR2 SVGIG (reference sequence). The CDR3 is 11 residues long. CDR3 sequence reads: CAWDRSYEQYF. DNA for the CDR3: TGTGCCTGGGACAGGAGCTACGAGCAGTACTTC.

The table lists this clonotype with many counts. The chain couples TRBV3-1 to TRBJ2-1; 10 nucleotides line up with TRBD2. This CDR3 contains 17 residues. The germline gives CDR1 LGHDT, CDR2 YNNKEL (reference sequence). The J segment lost 8 bases and the V segment lost 0 bases, leaving 10 bases of the junction unmatched. In DNA form, the CDR3 reads TGTGCCAGCAGCCAAGAAAGTAGCGGGAGGAGGACCCATGAGCAGTTCTTC. Its protein product is CASSQESSGRRTHEQFF.

This clonotype has just a few counts. The V and J genes are TRBV19 and TRBJ2-1; 10 nucleotides line up with TRBD2. Trimming took 7 bases from V and 6 from J; bases not matched to a gene: 9. The CDR3 has 15 residues. Germline V CDR1 and CDR2: LNHDA, SQIVND (reference sequence). CDR3 nucleotides: TGTGCCAGTACGGCTAGCGGGAGAAAAGTCAATGAGCAGTTCTTC. Amino acids: CASTASGRKVNEQFF.

The chain carries TRBV5-1 and TRBJ2-7, with D perhaps TRBD1 (5 bases). Germline CDR1 and CDR2: SGHRS and YFSETQ. This CDR3 has 14 amino acids. Trimming took off 4 bases at V and 3 bases at J, with 14 bases between the two ends. CDR3 region: CASSIDSRGYEQYF. The CDR3 DNA is TGCGCCAGCAGCATAGACTCAAGGGGCTACGAGCAGTACTTC.

This clonotype was detected a few times. The V gene is TRBV19, the J gene TRBJ2-5; a possible D gene is TRBD1 (5 bases). The germline V and J ends were trimmed by 6 bases and 0 bases, with 11 bases remaining between them. The germline gives CDR1 LNHDA, CDR2 SQIVND (reference sequence). This CDR3 spans 14 amino acids. CDR3 nucleotides: TGTGCCAGTAGCCCGGACAAGTACCAAGAGACCCAGTACTTC. It specifies CASSPDKYQETQYF.

This clonotype occurred many times. The gene calls are TRBV4-1 and TRBJ2-7; D may be TRBD1 (6 bases). This CDR3 region has 15 residues. The V and J ends lost 1 base and 0 bases respectively, with 10 bases between them. Germline values: CDR1 MGHRA, CDR2 YSYEKL. CDR3 in amino acids: CASSQVWTASYEQYF. In DNA, the CDR3 is TGCGCCAGCAGCCAAGTTTGGACAGCCTCCTACGAGCAGTACTTC.

At least ten counts were recorded for this clonotype. The chain recombines TRBV20-1 with TRBJ1-5; TRBD1 matches 11 bases. The V and J ends lost 5 bases and 3 bases, in that order; junction bases with no gene match: 6. Germline V gene sequence: CDR1 DFQATT, CDR2 SNEGSKA (reference sequence). The CDR3 is 15 amino acids. CDR3 DNA sequence: TGCAGTGCTGCGGGACAGGGGGTCTCCAATCAGCCCCAGCATTTT. This translates into CSAAGQGVSNQPQHF.

This clonotype has at least ten counts. This chain uses TRBV30 with TRBJ2-1, with D possibly being TRBD2 (6 bases). Germline CDR1 and CDR2: GTSNPN and SVGIG (reference sequence). The CDR3 is 14 residues long. Trimming removed 3 bases from V and 5 bases from J, with 14 bases in between. CDR3 coding DNA: TGTGCCTGGAGGGACGGGAGAGGGGACAATGAGCAGTTCTTC. This sequence encodes CAWRDGRGDNEQFF.

This clonotype was detected ten times or more. The gene calls are TRBV7-8 and TRBJ1-2; D uncertain. V lost 5 bases, J lost 2 bases, and 12 bases lay in between. Germline assignment: CDR1 SGHVS and CDR2 FQNEAQ. The CDR3 length is 14 residues. The DNA of the CDR3 is TGTGCCAGCAGCCGAGGCGCAGCAAACTATGGCTACACCTTC. It specifies CASSRGAANYGYTF.

This clonotype was counted a few times. The V gene is TRBV20-1, the J gene TRBJ2-1, with D hard to call. The germline CDR1 and CDR2 sequences are DFQATT and SNEGSKA (reference sequence). Between the trimmed V and J ends, which lost 6 bases and 7 bases, there was a span of 1 base. The CDR3 is 8 residues long. CDR3 DNA: TGCAGTGCGAATGAGCAGTTCTTC. Translated, it gives CSANEQFF.

This clonotype was picked up many times. This chain's CDR3 is CASSSRWGRNSPLHF. The CDR3 nucleotides are TGTGCCAGCAGTTCCCGGTGGGGGCGTAATTCACCCCTCCACTTT. The genes are TRBV27 and TRBJ1-6, with D possibly matching TRBD1 (6 bases). V dropped 4 bases and J dropped 6 bases, with 13 bases sitting between them. The CDR3 has 15 amino acids. Germline CDR1 and CDR2: MNHEY and SMNVEV (reference sequence).

The genes are TRBV19 and TRBJ2-1, with a tentative D call TRBD2 (6 bases). Germline assignment: CDR1 LNHDA and CDR2 SQIVND (reference sequence). The V and J ends lost 4 bases and 2 bases respectively, with 9 bases between them. CDR3 length: 14 amino acids. The CDR3 nucleotides read TGTGCCAGTAGTAGGGTAGCGGCCTACAATGAGCAGTTCTTC. It translates to CASSRVAAYNEQFF. Looking up the rest from reference TRBV19 and TRBJ2-1 gives the full variable domain: DGGITQSPKYLFRKEGQNVTLSCEQNLNHDAMYWYRQDPGQGLRLIYYSQIVNDFQKGDIAEGYSVSREKKESFPLTVTSAQKNPTAFYLCASSRVAAYNEQFFGPGTRLTVL.

This clonotype was seen many times. This CDR3 reads CASRLAENNEQFF. The CDR3 DNA follows: TGTGCCAGCAGACTAGCGGAAAACAATGAGCAGTTCTTC. The V and J genes are TRBV11-2 and TRBJ2-1, with 8 positions matching TRBD2. Germline values: CDR1 SGHAT, CDR2 FQNNGV. V lost 6 bases to trimming and J lost 5 bases; unmatched junction nucleotides: 3. The CDR3 has 13 amino acids.

This clonotype was observed a single time. This may arise from a read error, as a much more abundant clone is one base away. The rearrangement uses TRBV6-5 and TRBJ2-7, with a weak D call TRBD1 (6 bases). The V gene lost 2 bases and the J gene lost 1 base, with 15 bases spanning the gap. The CDR3 is made up of 16 amino acids. Germline V gene lookup returns CDR1 MNHEY and CDR2 SVGAGI. This CDR3 is CASSYPKPDRSYEQYF. Written as DNA, the CDR3 is TGTGCCAGCAGTTACCCGAAACCCGACAGGTCCTACGAGCAGTACTTC.

A few counts support this clonotype. The chain joins TRBV24-1 to TRBJ2-1; 11 nucleotides align to TRBD2. This CDR3 is built from 15 residues. Per the germline V gene, CDR1 is KGHDR and CDR2 is SFDVKD. Trimming cost V 0 bases and J 7 bases; bases outside gene matches: 1. The DNA of the CDR3 is TGTGCCACCAGTGATTTGCGACTAGCGGGGAATGAGCAGTTCTTC. As protein: CATSDLRLAGNEQFF.

This clonotype was seen a handful of times. V is TRBV29-1 and J is TRBJ2-7; D possibly corresponds to TRBD1 (5 bases). Germline CDR1 is SQVTM and CDR2 is ANQGSEA. Deletions cut 4 bases from V and 3 bases from J, with 13 bases between. This CDR3 has 13 residues. The CDR3: CSVGAGRIYEQYF. The CDR3, as DNA: TGCAGCGTTGGGGCAGGGCGAATCTACGAGCAGTACTTC.

This clonotype has a count of ten or more. This chain joins TRBV2 and TRBJ1-4; D is ambiguous. CDR1 and CDR2 (germline): SNHLY, FYNNEI. CDR3 length equals 11 residues. As DNA, the CDR3 is TGTGCGCGACGGGTTGAGGAAAAACTGTTTTTT. It specifies CARRVEEKLFF.

This clonotype was detected many times. The chain uses TRBV11-2 and TRBJ1-1; TRBD1 is a possible D gene (5 bases). This CDR3 region has 14 residues. CDR1 is SGHAT and CDR2 is FQNNGV in the germline V gene. Trimming stripped 5 bases from V and 0 bases from J, with 10 bases between. In DNA form, the CDR3 reads TGTGCCAGCAGCATGGGGGGGGTGAACACTGAAGCTTTCTTT. It is translated as CASSMGGVNTEAFF.

With respect to this clonotype: One end of the junction fails to match germline, which may point to a read error. V gene TRBV30 combines with J gene TRBJ2-3; tentative D call: TRBD2 (7 bases). This CDR3 is 14 amino acids long. Germline CDR1 and CDR2: GTSNPN and SVGIG (reference sequence). For the CDR3, the DNA is TGTGCCCGGAGTGAAGGGAGGGGGACAGATACGCAGTATTTT. Its translation: CARSEGRGTDTQYF.

The chain employs TRBV6-1 and TRBJ2-5; D may correspond to TRBD1 or TRBD2 (5 bases each). The germline V and J ends were trimmed by 5 bases and 5 bases, with 18 bases remaining between them. The CDR3 loop spans 15 amino acids. Germline values: CDR1 MNHNS, CDR2 SASEGT. Here the CDR3 DNA reads TGTGCCAGCAGTCCACGGGGCACATCGAGGGAGACCCAGTACTTC. Amino acid sequence: CASSPRGTSRETQYF.